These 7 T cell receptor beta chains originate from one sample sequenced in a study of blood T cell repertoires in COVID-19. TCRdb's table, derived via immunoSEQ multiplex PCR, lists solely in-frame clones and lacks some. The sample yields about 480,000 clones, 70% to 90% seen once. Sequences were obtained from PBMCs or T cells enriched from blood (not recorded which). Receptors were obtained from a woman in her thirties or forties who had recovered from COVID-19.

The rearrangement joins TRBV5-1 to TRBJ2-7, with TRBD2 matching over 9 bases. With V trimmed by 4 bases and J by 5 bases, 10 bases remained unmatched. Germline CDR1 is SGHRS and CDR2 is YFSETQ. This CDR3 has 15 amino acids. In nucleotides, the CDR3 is TGCGCCAGCAGCGACGGGACTAGCAACGCCCACGAGCAGTACTTC. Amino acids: CASSDGTSNAHEQYF.

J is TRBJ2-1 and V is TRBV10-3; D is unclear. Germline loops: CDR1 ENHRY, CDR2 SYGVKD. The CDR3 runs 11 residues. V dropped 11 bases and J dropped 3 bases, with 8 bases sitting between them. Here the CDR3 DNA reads TGTGCCGTCGGTAACTACAATGAGCAGTTCTTC. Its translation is CAVGNYNEQFF.

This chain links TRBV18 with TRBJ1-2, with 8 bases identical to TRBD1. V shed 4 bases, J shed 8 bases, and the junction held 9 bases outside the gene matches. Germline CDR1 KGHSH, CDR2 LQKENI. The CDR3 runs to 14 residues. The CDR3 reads CASSRGQGYGGYTF. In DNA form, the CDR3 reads TGTGCCAGCTCACGCGGACAGGGCTATGGGGGCTACACCTTC. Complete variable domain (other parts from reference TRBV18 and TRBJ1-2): NAGVMQNPRHLVRRRGQEARLRCSPMKGHSHVYWYRQLPEEGLKFMVYLQKENIIDESGMPKERFSAEFPKEGPSILRIQQVVRGDSAAYFCASSRGQGYGGYTFGSGTRLTVV.

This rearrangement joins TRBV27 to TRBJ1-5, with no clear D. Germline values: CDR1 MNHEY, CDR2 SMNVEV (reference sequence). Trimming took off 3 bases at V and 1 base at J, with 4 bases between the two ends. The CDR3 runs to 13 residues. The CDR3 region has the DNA TGTGCCAGCAGTTTCAGAAGCAATCAGCCCCAGCATTTT. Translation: CASSFRSNQPQHF.

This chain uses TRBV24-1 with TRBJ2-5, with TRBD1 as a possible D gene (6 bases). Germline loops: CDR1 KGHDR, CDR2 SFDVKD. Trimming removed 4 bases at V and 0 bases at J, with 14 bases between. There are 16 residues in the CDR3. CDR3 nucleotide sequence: TGTGCCACCAGTGACCCAGGGAAGGGGGACCAAGAGACCCAGTACTTC. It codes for CATSDPGKGDQETQYF.

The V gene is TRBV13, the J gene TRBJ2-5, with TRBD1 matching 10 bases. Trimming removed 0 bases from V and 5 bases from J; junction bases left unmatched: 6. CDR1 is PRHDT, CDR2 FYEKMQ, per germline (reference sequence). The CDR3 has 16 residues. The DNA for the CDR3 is TGTGCCAGCAGCTTAGGCCGACAGGGGGCGCGGGAGACCCAGTACTTC. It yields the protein CASSLGRQGARETQYF.

CDR3 protein: CSVVRYSYGYTF. The CDR3 bases are TGCAGCGTTGTCCGGTACAGCTATGGCTACACCTTC. The rearrangement joins TRBV29-1 to TRBJ1-2; D gene ambiguous. Trimming pared 4 bases from V and 4 bases from J, leaving 10 bases between. Germline lookup yields CDR1 SQVTM and CDR2 ANQGSEA. The CDR3 consists of 12 residues. Full variable domain (rest looked up from reference TRBV29-1 and TRBJ1-2): SAVISQKPSRDICQRGTSLTIQCQVDSQVTMMFWYRQQPGQSLTLIATANQGSEATYESGFVIDKFPISRPNLTFSTLTVSNMSPEDSSIYLCSVVRYSYGYTFGSGTRLTVV.